This entry describes one T cell receptor beta chain. Per the original data handling: Quantification of nucleated cells was approximated via reference gene primer amplification. The repertoire was sequenced with immunoSEQ multiplex PCR; TCRdb's copy has only in-frame clones and lacks some. The DNA was the basis for D and trimming; V, J and clone size are from that table. The sample records fewer than 350,000 clones, roughly 90% being singletons. This record comes from a study of blood T cell repertoires in COVID-19. Study-wide context: Spain, Italy and the United States supplied samples that represented acute and convalescent COVID-19. From T cells, B-cell-depleted T cells, or PBMCs came the material, which was cDNA or gDNA.

Participant-given clinical history determined each cohort assignment. The sequencing sample was made of PBMCs or T cells enriched from blood (not recorded which). The clonotype originates from a man aged 60 to 69 who had recovered from COVID-19.

In DNA, the CDR3 is TGTGCCAGCGGAGGGGGGGGGCGGCAGCCCCAGCATTTT. It translates to CASGGGGRQPQHF. The J gene is TRBJ1-5, the V gene TRBV2; TRBD1 might be the D (6 bases). V lost 8 bases to trimming and J lost 7 bases, with 15 bases between them. The CDR3 contains 13 residues. CDR1 and CDR2 from the germline V gene are SNHLY and FYNNEI.